This TCR beta chain emerged from a study of blood T cell repertoires in COVID-19. Germline-derived CDR1 and CDR2 are PRHDT and FYEKMQ (reference sequence). Trimming left V 3 bases short and J 2 bases short, with 23 bases between. This CDR3 is 18 amino acids long. TCRdb's copy holds only in-frame clones and misses some; the assay was immunoSEQ multiplex PCR. Altogether approximately 90,000 clones are present, roughly 84% being singletons, with the ten largest covering around 5%. The chain combines TRBV13 with TRBJ2-7, with D maybe TRBD2 (7 bases). The sample taken for sequencing was peripheral blood. The sequence came from a woman older than 75 with acute or convalescent COVID-19. Here the CDR3 DNA reads TGTGCCAGCAGCTTTGGGGGCTGGGGAGGGGCGGGCACCTACGAGCAGTACTTC. Protein product: CASSFGGWGGAGTYEQYF.